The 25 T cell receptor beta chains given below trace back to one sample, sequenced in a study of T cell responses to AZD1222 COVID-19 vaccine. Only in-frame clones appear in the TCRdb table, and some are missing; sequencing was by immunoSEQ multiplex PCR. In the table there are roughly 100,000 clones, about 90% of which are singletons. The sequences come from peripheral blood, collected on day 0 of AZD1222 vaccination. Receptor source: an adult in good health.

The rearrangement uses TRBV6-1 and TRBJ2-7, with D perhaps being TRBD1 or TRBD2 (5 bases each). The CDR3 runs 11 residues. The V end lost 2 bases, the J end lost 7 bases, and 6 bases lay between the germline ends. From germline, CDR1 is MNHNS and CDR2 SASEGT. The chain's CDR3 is CASSEWGEQYF. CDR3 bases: TGTGCCAGCAGTGAATGGGGGGAGCAGTACTTC.

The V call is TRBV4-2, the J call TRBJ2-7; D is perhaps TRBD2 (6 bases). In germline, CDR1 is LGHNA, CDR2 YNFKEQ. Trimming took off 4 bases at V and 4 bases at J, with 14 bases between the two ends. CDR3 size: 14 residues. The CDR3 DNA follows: TGTGCCAGCAGCCTAGAAGGGGAGGTTTACGAGCAGTACTTC. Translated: CASSLEGEVYEQYF.

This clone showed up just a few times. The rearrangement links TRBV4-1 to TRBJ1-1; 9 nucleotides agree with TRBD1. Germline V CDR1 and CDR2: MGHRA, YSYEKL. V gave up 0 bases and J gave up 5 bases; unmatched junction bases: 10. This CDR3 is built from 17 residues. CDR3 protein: CASSQDITDRGRTEAFF. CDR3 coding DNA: TGCGCCAGCAGCCAAGATATAACGGACAGGGGTCGGACTGAAGCTTTCTTT.

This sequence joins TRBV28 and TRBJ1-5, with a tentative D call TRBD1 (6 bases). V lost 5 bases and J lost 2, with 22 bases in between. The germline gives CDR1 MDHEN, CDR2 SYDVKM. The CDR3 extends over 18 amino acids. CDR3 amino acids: CASSTTGYRDQRNQPQHF. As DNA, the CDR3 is TGTGCCAGCAGTACTACCGGATACAGGGACCAACGCAATCAGCCCCAGCATTTT.

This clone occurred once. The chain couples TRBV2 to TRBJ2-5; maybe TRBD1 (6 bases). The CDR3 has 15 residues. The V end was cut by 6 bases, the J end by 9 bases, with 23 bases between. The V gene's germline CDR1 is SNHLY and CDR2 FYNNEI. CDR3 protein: CASSEPLGAGVSQYF. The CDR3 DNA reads TGTGCCAGCAGCGAACCACTGGGGGCCGGTGTGTCCCAGTACTTC.

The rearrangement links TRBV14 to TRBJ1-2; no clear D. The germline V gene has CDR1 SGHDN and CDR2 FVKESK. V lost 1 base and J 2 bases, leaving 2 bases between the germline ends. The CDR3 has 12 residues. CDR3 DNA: TGTGCCAGCAGCCAAGCAAACTATGGCTACACCTTC. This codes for CASSQANYGYTF.

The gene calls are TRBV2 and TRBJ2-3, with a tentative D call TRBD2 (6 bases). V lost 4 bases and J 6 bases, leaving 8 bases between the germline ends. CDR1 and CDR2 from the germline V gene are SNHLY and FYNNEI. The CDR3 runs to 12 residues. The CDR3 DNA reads TGTGCCAGCAGTGTGGAGGGGGATACGCAGTATTTT. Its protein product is CASSVEGDTQYF.

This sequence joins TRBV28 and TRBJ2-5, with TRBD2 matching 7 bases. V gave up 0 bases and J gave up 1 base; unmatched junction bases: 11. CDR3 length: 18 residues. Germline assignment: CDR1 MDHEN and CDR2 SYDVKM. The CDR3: CASSLWDLGGAGQETQYF. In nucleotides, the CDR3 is TGTGCCAGCAGTTTATGGGACCTGGGAGGGGCAGGCCAAGAGACCCAGTACTTC. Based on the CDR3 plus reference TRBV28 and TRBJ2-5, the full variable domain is DVKVTQSSRYLVKRTGEKVFLECVQDMDHENMFWYRQDPGLGLRLIYFSYDVKMKEKGDIPEGYSVSREKKERFSLILESASTNQTSMYLCASSLWDLGGAGQETQYFGPGTRLLVL.

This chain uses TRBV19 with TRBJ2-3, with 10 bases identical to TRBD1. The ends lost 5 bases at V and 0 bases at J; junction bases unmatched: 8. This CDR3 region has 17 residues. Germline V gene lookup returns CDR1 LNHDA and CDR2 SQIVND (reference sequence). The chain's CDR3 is CASSPPRQGASTDTQYF. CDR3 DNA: TGTGCCAGTAGTCCCCCAAGACAGGGGGCTAGCACAGATACGCAGTATTTT.

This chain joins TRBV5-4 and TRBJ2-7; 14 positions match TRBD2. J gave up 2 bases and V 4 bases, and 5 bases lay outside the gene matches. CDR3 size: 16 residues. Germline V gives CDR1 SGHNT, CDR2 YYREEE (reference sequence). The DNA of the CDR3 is TGTGCCAGCAGCCGAGCGACTAGCGGGGGGGCCTACGAGCAGTACTTC. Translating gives CASSRATSGGAYEQYF.

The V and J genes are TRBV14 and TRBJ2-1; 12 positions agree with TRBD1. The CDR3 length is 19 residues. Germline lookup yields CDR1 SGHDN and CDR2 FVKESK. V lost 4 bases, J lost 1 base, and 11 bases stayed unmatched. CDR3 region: CASSPIGTGGRGSYNEQFF. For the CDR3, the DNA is TGTGCCAGCAGCCCGATCGGGACAGGGGGCCGAGGGTCCTACAATGAGCAGTTCTTC.

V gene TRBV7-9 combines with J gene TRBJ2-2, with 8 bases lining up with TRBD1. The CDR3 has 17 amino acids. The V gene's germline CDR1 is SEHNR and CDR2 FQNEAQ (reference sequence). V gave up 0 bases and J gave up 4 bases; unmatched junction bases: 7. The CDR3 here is CASSLAGRGRFTGELFF. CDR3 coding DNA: TGTGCCAGCAGCTTAGCTGGCAGGGGGCGCTTCACCGGGGAGCTGTTTTTT. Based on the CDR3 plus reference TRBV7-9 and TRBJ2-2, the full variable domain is DTGVSQNPRHKITKRGQNVTFRCDPISEHNRLYWYRQTLGQGPEFLTYFQNEAQLEKSRLLSDRFSAERPKGSFSTLEIQRTEQGDSAMYLCASSLAGRGRFTGELFFGEGSRLTVL.

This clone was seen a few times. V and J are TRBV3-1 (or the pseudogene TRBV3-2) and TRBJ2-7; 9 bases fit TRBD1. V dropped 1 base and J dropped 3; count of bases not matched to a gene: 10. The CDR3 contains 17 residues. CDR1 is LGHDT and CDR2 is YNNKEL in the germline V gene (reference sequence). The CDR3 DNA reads TGTGCCAGCAGCCAAGGAGCCGGGGGGACAGGGTTCTACGAGCAGTACTTC. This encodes CASSQGAGGTGFYEQYF.

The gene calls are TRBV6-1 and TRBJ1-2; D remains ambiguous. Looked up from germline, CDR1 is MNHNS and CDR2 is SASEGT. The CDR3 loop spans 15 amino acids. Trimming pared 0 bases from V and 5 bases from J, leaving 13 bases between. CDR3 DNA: TGTGCCAGCAGTGAAGCTCCTTCAGGACCGTATGGCTACACCTTC. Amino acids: CASSEAPSGPYGYTF.

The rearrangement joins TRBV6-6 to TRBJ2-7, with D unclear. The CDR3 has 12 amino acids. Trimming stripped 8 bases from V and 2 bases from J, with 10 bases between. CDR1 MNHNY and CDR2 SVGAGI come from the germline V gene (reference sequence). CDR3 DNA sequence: TGTGCCAGCGGCAGGTCAACCTACGAGCAGTACTTC. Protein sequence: CASGRSTYEQYF.

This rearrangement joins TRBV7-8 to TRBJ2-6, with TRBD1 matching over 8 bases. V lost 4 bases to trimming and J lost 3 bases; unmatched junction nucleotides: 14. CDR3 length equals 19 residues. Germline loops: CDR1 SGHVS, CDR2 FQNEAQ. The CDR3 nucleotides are TGTGCCAGCAGCTGGACAGGGACGGCCTTCCTAGGTGGGGCCAACGTCCTGACTTTC. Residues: CASSWTGTAFLGGANVLTF.

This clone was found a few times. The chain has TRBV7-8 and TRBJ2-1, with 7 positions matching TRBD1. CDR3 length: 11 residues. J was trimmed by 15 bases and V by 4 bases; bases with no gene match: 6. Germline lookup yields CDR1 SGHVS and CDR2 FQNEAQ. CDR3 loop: CASSWTGDLFF. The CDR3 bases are TGTGCCAGCAGCTGGACAGGCGATCTGTTCTTC.

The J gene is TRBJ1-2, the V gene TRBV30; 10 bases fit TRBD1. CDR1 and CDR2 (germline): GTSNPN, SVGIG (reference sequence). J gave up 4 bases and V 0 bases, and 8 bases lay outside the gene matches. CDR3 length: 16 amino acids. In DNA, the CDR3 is TGTGCCTGGAGTGTACTCGGGACAGGGGCTTCCTATGGCTACACCTTC. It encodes CAWSVLGTGASYGYTF. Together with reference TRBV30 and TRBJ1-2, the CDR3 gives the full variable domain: SQTIHQWPATLVQPVGSPLSLECTVEGTSNPNLYWYRQAAGRGLQLLFYSVGIGQISSEVPQNLSASRPQDRQFILSSKKLLLSDSGFYLCAWSVLGTGASYGYTFGSGTRLTVV.

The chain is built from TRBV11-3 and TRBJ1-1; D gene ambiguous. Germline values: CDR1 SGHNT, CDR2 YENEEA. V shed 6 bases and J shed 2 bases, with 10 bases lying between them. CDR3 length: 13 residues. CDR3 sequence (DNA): TGTGCCAGCAGGAGGGTCCCAAACACTGAAGCTTTCTTT. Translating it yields CASRRVPNTEAFF.

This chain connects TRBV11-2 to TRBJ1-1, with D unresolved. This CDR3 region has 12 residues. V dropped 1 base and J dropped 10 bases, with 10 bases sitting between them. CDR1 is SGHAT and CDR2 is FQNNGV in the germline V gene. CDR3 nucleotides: TGTGCCAGCAGCTTAGGGACCCGCGGAGCTTTCTTT. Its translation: CASSLGTRGAFF.

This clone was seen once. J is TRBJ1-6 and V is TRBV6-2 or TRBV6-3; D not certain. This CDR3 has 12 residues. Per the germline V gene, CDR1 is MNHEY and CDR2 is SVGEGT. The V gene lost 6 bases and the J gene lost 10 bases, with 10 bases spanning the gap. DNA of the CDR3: TGTGCCAGCAGCGATTCCCTATCACCCCTCCACTTT. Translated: CASSDSLSPLHF.

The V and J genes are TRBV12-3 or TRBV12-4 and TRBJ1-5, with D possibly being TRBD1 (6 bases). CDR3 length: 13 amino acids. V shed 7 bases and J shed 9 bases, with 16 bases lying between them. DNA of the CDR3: TGTGCCAGCACTCCGCGGGGGCGTGGGCCCCAGCATTTT. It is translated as CASTPRGRGPQHF.

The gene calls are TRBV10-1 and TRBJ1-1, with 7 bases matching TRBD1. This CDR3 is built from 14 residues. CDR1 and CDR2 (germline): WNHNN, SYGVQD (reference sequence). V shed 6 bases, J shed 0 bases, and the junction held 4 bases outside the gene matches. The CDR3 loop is CASSQGGLNTEAFF. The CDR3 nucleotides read TGCGCCAGCAGCCAAGGGGGCTTGAACACTGAAGCTTTCTTT.

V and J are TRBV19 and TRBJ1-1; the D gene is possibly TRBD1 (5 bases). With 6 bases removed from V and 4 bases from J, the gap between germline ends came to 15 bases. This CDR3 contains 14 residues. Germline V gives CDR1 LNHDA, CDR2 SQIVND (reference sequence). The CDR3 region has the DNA TGTGCCAGTAGATCCCCAGGCAGGGCCACTGAAGCTTTCTTT. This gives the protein CASRSPGRATEAFF.

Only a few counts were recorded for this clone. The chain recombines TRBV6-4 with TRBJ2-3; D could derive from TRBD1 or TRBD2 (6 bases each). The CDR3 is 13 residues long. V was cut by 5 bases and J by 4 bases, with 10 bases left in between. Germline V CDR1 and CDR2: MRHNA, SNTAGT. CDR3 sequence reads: CASSQEGADTQYF. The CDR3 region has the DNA TGTGCCAGCAGTCAGGAGGGGGCAGATACGCAGTATTTT.